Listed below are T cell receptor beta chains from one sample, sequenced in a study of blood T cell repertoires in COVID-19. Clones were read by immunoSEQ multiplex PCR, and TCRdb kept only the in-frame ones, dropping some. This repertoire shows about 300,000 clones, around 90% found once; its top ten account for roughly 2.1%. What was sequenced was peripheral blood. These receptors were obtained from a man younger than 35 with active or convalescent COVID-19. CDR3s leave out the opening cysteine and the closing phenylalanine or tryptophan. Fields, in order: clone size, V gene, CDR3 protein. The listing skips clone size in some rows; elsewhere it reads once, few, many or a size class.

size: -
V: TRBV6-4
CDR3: ASSEMTSGGDSEQF

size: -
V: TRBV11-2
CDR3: ASSLFVTGVNYGYT

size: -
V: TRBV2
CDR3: ASSSRAPGGNTEAF

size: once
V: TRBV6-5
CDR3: ASSYRSDNTGELF

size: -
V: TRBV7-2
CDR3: ASSSPTGGPLLY

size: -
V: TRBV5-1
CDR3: ASSSGSGDLSVGQY

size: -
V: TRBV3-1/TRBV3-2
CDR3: ASSQDKLAGVQETQY

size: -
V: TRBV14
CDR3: ASSQDIYDEQY

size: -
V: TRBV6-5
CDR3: ASSPVQGWLTEAF

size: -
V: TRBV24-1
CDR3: ATSDATEFANTGELF

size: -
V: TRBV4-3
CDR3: ASSQGTYGRNYGYT

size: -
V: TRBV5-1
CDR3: ASSFFRLKNTEAF

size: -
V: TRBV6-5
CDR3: ASQFTGQTNEKLF

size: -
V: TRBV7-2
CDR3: ASSLFRQGTYEQY